These 4 T cell receptor beta chains originate from one sample sequenced in a study of T cell responses to AZD1222 COVID-19 vaccine (dated by TCRdb to about 2021). Preparation of the library involved the immunoSEQ multiplex PCR assay. Sourced from immuneACCESS, this table was stored by TCRdb with only in-frame sequences that have V and J called. A share of the clones is absent; for the studies checked, an unresolved V gene accounts for under half, and the remainder has no known explanation. The sample table shows approximately 150,000 clones, and just over 90% are seen once. 1.1% of the sample goes to the ten largest clones. In the paper's terms, the time point label means: about 28 days (+/-7) after the second vaccine dose. Sequences were derived from peripheral blood, sampled 28 days after the second AZD1222 dose. Receptors originate from an adult who received the AZD1222 COVID-19 vaccine.

The chain recombines TRBV29-1 with TRBJ2-7, with D tentatively TRBD1 (5 bases). Trimming took off 4 bases at V and 5 bases at J, with 12 bases between the two ends. CDR3 length: 12 residues. Looked up from germline, CDR1 is SQVTM and CDR2 is ANQGSEA. CDR3: CSVGRVSHEQYF. CDR3 in DNA: TGCAGCGTTGGCAGGGTGTCACACGAGCAGTACTTC.

V and J are TRBV19 and TRBJ2-2; D not resolved. CDR3 length equals 12 residues. Germline V gene data show CDR1 as LNHDA and CDR2 as SQIVND (reference sequence). The V end was cut by 3 bases, the J end by 7 bases, with 6 bases between. The CDR3 loop is CASSMIGGELFF. In nucleotides, the CDR3 is TGTGCCAGTAGTATGATCGGCGGGGAGCTGTTTTTT.

In this sample, this clone turned up once. The V call is TRBV6-5, the J call TRBJ2-1; 8 bases are shared with TRBD1. This CDR3 is 14 amino acids long. V lost 2 bases and J lost 6; bases outside the gene matches: 3. The germline CDR1 and CDR2 sequences are MNHEY and SVGAGI. Here the CDR3 reads CASSYLGTGNEQFF. The CDR3 coding sequence is TGTGCCAGCAGTTACCTCGGGACAGGCAATGAGCAGTTCTTC.

The chain employs TRBV6-6 and TRBJ1-2, with D maybe TRBD1 (5 bases). The V and J ends lost 10 bases and 8 bases respectively, with 17 bases between them. The CDR3 runs 12 residues. CDR1 and CDR2 (germline): MNHNY, SVGAGI (reference sequence). CDR3 DNA: TGTGCCACCTTGTTGACGGGGGAAGGCTACACCTTC. Translated, it gives CATLLTGEGYTF.